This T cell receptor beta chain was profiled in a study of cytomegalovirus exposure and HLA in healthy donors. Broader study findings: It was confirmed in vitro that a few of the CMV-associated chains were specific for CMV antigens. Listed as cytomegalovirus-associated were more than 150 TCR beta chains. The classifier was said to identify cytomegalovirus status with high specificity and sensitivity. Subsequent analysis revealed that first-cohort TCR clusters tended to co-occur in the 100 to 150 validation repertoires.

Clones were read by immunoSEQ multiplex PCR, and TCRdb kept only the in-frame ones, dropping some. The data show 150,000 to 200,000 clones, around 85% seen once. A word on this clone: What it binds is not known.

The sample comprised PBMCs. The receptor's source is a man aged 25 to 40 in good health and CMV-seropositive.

In DNA, the CDR3 is TGTGCCAGCAGCCCCGGTCTAGCGGGGGGGCCGAGTCGGGCAGATACGCAGTATTTT. Its translation: CASSPGLAGGPSRADTQYF. This chain connects TRBV7-8 to TRBJ2-3; 12 positions match TRBD2. Germline V gives CDR1 SGHVS, CDR2 FQNEAQ. This CDR3 region has 19 residues. With V trimmed by 5 bases and J by 4 bases, 16 bases remained unmatched.